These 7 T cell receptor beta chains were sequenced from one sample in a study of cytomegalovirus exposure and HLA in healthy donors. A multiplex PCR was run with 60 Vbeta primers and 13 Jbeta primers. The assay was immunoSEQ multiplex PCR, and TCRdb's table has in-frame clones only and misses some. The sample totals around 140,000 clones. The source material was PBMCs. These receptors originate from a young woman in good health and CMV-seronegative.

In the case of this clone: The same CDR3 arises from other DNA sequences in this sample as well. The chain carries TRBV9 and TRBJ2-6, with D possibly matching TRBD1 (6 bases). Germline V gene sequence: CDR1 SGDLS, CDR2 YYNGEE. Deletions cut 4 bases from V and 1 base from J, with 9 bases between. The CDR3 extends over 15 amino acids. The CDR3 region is CASSPTGSGANVLTF. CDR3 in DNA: TGTGCCAGCAGCCCAACAGGGTCTGGGGCCAACGTCCTGACTTTC.

The chain's CDR3 is CASSQDLSEGHYNEQFF. CDR3 DNA sequence: TGCGCCAGCAGCCAAGATCTCTCCGAGGGCCACTACAATGAGCAGTTCTTC. J is TRBJ2-1 and V is TRBV4-1; a possible D gene is TRBD2 (5 bases). V was shortened by 0 bases and J by 3 bases, with 15 bases between the two germline ends. The CDR3 covers 17 residues. The germline V gene has CDR1 MGHRA and CDR2 YSYEKL.

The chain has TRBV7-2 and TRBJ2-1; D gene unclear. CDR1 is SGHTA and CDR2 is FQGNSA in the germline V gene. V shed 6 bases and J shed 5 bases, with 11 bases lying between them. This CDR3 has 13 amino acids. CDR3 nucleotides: TGTGCCAGCAGGATTGCGCCTAACAATGAGCAGTTCTTC. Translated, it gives CASRIAPNNEQFF.

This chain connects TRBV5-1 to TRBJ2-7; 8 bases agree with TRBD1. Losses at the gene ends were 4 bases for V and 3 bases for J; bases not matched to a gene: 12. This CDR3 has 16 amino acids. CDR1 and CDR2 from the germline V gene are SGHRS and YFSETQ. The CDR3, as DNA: TGCGCCAGCAGCCGTATATCCGACAGGGGATACTACGAGCAGTACTTC. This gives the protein CASSRISDRGYYEQYF.

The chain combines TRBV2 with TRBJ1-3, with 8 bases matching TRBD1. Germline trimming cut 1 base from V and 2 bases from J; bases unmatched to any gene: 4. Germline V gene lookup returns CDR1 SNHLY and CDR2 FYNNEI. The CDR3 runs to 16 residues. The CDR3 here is CASSEGGRGPGNTIYF. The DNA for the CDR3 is TGTGCCAGCAGTGAAGGGGGCAGGGGGCCTGGAAACACCATATATTTT.

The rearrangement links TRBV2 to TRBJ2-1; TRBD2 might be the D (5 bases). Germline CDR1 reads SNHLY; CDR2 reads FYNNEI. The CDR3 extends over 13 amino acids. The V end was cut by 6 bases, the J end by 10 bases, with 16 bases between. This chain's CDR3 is CASSPNGWREQFF. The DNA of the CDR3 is TGTGCCAGCAGCCCAAACGGCTGGAGGGAGCAGTTCTTC.

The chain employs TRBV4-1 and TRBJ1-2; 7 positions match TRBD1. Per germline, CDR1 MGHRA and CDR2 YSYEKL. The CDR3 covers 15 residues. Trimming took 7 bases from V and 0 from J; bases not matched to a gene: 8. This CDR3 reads CASNINRGTNYGYTF. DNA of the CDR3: TGCGCCAGCAATATCAACAGGGGAACTAACTATGGCTACACCTTC.